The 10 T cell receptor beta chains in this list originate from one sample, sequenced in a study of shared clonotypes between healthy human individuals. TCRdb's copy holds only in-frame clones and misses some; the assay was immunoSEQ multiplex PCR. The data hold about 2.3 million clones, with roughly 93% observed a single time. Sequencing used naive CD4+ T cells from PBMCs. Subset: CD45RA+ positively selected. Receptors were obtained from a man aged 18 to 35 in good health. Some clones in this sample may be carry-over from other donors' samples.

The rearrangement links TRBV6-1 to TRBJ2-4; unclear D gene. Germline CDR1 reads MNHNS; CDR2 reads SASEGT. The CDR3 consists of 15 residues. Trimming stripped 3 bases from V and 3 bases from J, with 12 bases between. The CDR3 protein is CASSDLLYVKNIQYF. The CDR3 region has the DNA TGTGCCAGCAGTGACCTCCTTTATGTCAAAAACATTCAGTACTTC.

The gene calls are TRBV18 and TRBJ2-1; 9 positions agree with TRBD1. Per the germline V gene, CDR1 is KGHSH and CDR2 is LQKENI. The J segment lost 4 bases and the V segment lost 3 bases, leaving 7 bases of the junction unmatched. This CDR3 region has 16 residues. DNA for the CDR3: TGTGCCAGCTCACCCGGAGGACAGGGGAGTTACAATGAGCAGTTCTTC. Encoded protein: CASSPGGQGSYNEQFF.

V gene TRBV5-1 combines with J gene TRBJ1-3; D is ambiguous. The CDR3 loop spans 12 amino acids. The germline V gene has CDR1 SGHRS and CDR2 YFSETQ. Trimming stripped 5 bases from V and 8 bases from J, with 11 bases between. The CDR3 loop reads CASRLNGDTIYF. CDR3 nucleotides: TGCGCCAGCAGGTTGAACGGGGACACCATATATTTT.

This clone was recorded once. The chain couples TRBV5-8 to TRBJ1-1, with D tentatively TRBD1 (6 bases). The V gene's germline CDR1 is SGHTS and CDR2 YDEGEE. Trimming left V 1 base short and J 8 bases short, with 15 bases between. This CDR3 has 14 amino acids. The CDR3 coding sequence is TGTGCCAGCAGCTTGACGGGGGGCGGTAAGGAAGCTTTCTTT. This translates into CASSLTGGGKEAFF.

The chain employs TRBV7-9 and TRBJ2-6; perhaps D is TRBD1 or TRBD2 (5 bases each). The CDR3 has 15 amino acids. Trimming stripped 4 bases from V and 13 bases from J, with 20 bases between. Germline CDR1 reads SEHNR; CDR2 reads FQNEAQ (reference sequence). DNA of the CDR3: TGTGCCAGCAGCTCCTCCGGGACCAGCTCTTTTGTCCTGACTTTC. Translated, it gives CASSSSGTSSFVLTF.

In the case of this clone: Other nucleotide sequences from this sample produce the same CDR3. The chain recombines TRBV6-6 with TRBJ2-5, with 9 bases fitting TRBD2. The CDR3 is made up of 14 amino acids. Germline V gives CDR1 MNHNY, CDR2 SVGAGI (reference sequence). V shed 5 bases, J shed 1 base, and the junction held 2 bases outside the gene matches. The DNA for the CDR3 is TGTGCCAGCAGTCCTAGCGGGGCCCAAGAGACCCAGTACTTC. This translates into CASSPSGAQETQYF.

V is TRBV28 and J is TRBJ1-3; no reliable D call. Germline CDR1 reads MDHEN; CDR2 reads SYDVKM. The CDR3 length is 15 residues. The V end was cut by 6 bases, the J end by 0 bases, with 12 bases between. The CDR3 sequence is CASSKRWGSGNTIYF. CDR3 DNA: TGTGCCAGCAGCAAAAGGTGGGGCTCTGGAAACACCATATATTTT.

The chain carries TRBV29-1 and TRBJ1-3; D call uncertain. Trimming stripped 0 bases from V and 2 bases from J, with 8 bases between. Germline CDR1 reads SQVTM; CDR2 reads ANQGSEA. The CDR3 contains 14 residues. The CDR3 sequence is CSVEDTGTGNTIYF. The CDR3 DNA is TGCAGCGTTGAAGACACGGGAACTGGAAACACCATATATTTT.

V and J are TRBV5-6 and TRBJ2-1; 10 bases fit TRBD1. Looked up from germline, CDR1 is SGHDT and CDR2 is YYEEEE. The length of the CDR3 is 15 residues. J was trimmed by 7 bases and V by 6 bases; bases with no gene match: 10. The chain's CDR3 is CASTDTGQGRNEQFF. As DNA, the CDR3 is TGTGCCAGCACCGACACGGGACAGGGGAGGAATGAGCAGTTCTTC.

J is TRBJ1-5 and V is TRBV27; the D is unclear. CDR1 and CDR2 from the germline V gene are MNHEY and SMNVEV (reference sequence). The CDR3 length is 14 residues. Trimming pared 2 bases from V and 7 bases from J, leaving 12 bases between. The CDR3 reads CASSLGRVGQPQHF. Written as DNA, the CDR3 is TGTGCCAGCAGTTTAGGGAGGGTTGGGCAGCCCCAGCATTTT.